This T cell receptor beta chain appears in the sequencing data of a study of long-term antiretroviral therapy in people with HIV. Study summary: The study's earliest collections predate the 2015 immediate-ART recommendation by about a decade.

Version v3.0 of the immunoSEQ assay ran at survey level. Each sample had sequencing targeting roughly 35,000-55,000 T-cell genomes. The data were produced by immunoSEQ multiplex PCR, yet TCRdb's version contains in-frame clones alone and is incomplete. The sample has approximately 35,000 clones, 94% seen once; the top ten hold 3% to 4%. CDR3 length: 13 amino acids. Sequenced here: unsorted PBMCs, sampled around 5.4 years after starting antiretroviral therapy. The clonotype comes from a woman in her forties or fifties with HIV. V is TRBV21-1 and J is TRBJ1-1; the D call in the table, TRBD1, was not verified against the DNA. TRBV21-1 constitutes a pseudogene. The CDR3 protein is CASSKGDRVCAFF. The CDR3 coding sequence is TGTGCCAGCAGCAAAGGGGACAGGGTGTGCGCTTTCTTT.